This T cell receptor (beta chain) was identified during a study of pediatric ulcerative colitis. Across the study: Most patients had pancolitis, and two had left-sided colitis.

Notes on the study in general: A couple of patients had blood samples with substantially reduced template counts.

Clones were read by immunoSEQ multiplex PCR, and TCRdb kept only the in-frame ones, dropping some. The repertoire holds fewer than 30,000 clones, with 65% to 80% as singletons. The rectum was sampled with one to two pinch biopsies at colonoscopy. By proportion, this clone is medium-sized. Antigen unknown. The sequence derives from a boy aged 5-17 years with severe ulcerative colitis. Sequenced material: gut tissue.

CDR3 in amino acids: CASSNRPLTGGNTIYF. CDR3 in DNA: TGTGCCAGTAGTAACCGGCCCCTGACAGGTGGAAACACCATATATTTT. The genes are TRBV19 and TRBJ1-3; TRBD1 might be the D (6 bases). Germline CDR1 and CDR2: LNHDA and SQIVND (reference sequence). The ends were cut back, 4 bases at V and 3 bases at J, with 16 bases in the middle. The CDR3 is 16 amino acids.